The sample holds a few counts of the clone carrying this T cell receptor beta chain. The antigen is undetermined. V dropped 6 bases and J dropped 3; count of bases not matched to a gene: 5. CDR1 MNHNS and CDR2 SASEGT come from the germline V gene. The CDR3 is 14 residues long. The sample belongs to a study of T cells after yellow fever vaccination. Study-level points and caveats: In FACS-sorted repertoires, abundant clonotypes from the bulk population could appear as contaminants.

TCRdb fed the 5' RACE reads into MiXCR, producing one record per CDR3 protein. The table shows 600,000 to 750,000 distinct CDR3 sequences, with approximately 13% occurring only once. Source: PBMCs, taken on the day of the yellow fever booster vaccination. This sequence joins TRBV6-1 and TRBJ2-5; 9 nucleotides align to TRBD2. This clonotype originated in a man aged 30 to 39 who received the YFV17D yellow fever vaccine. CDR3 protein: CASRQRGEKETQYF. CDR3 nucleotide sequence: TGTGCCAGCAGACAGCGGGGGGAAAAAGAGACCCAGTACTTC.